Listed here is a single T cell receptor beta chain. Its antigen is as yet unknown. Anyone with autoimmune disease history or systemic immunosuppression was excluded. TCRdb's table, derived via immunoSEQ multiplex PCR, lists solely in-frame clones and lacks some. The top ten hold approximately 31% of the sample, which has about 32,000 clones, around 87% seen once. This record comes from a study of OX40 agonist ivuxolimab in advanced cancers. On the study more broadly: Those treated in dose escalation had hepatocellular carcinoma, melanoma, renal cell cancer or head and neck cancer.

The CDR3 has 16 residues. Deletions cut 4 bases from V and 0 bases from J, with 14 bases between. Germline CDR1 MNHEY, CDR2 SMNVEV (reference sequence). Study-wide points: Researchers did not determine the expanded peripheral T cells' antigen specificity. Partial responders dosed at 0.1-3.0 mg/kg displayed clonal expansion ranking among the lowest.

Sequencing was performed on CD4+ or CD8+ T cells sorted from blood, taken in a trial of the OX40 agonist ivuxolimab. The sequence was obtained from an adult with an advanced solid tumor such as melanoma, head and neck, liver or kidney cancer. This sequence joins TRBV27 and TRBJ2-3, with D tentatively TRBD2 (7 bases). CDR3 in amino acids: CASSSWGGISTDTQYF. CDR3 in DNA: TGTGCCAGCAGTTCCTGGGGGGGCATCAGCACAGATACGCAGTATTTT.